The sequence of this T cell receptor (beta chain) was determined in a study of OX40 agonist ivuxolimab in advanced cancers. Germline-derived CDR1 and CDR2 are LNHDA and SQIVND (reference sequence). The CDR3 sequence is 17 residues long. V gave up 4 bases and J gave up 8 bases, with 26 bases separating them. Autoimmune disease history or systemic immunosuppression meant exclusion. This table comes from immunoSEQ multiplex PCR, and its TCRdb copy is limited to in-frame clones, with some not included. Among more than 50,000 clones listed, 65% to 90% were seen once. Sequences were derived from CD4+ or CD8+ T cells sorted from blood, sampled in a trial of the OX40 agonist ivuxolimab. The sequence was obtained from an adult with an advanced solid tumor such as melanoma, head and neck, liver or kidney cancer. The chain is built from TRBV19 and TRBJ1-2; D is possibly TRBD1 (5 bases). The CDR3 loop reads CASSTPMVGVRSRGYTF. CDR3 DNA: TGTGCCAGTAGTACCCCCATGGTGGGGGTACGGTCACGGGGCTACACCTTC.